This T cell receptor (beta chain) comes out of a study of blood T cell repertoires in COVID-19. On the study more broadly: Sites across the United States, Italy and Spain contributed samples from acute and convalescent COVID-19. Sources were T cells, B-cell-depleted T cells, or PBMCs; the material itself was cDNA or gDNA.

The V and J ends lost 5 bases and 4 bases respectively, with 11 bases between them. The length of the CDR3 is 13 residues. Germline V gene data show CDR1 as SGHTA and CDR2 as FQGTGA. This clone has just a few counts. Authors' data handling: Amplification of reference gene primers provided the estimated nucleated cell counts. Data came from immunoSEQ multiplex PCR; TCRdb stores just in-frame clones and leaves some out. That table furnishes V, J and clone size, whereas the DNA furnished D and trimming. The table includes around 220,000 clones, 65% to 85% detected once. The TCR originated in a woman in her thirties or forties with active or convalescent COVID-19. The chain carries TRBV7-3 and TRBJ1-1; weak D call: TRBD1 (5 bases). Specimen: peripheral blood. This CDR3 reads CASSADITTEAFF. As DNA, the CDR3 is TGTGCCAGCAGCGCGGACATTACCACTGAAGCTTTCTTT.